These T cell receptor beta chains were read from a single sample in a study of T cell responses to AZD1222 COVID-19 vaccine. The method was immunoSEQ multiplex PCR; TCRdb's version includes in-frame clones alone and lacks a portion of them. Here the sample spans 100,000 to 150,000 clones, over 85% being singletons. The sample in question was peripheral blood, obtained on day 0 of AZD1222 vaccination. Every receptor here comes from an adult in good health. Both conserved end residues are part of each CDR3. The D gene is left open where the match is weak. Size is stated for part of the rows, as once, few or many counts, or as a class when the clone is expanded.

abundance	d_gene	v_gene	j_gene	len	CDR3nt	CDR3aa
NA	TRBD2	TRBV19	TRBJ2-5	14	TGTGCCAGTAGTTCCCAAGCGGGAATAGAGACCCAGTACTTC	CASSSQAGIETQYF
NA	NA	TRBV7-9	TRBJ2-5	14	TGTGCCAGCAGCTTATCTCCGGGACGGGAGACCCAGTACTTC	CASSLSPGRETQYF
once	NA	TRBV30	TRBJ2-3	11	TGTGCCTGGAGTGGGGCAGATACGCAGTATTTT	CAWSGADTQYF
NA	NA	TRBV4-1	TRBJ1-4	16	TGCGCCAGCAGCCAGCGCGGACACGCAACTAATGAAAAACTGTTTTTT	CASSQRGHATNEKLFF
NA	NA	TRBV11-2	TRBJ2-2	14	TGTGCCAGCATTTGGGGCGTCAGCACCGGGGAGCTGTTTTTT	CASIWGVSTGELFF
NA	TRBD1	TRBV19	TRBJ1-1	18	TGTGCCAGTAGTATCCTGTTGGACAGGGCGAGGGTGAACACTGAAGCTTTCTTT	CASSILLDRARVNTEAFF
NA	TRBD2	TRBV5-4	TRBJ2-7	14	TGTGCCAGCAGCTTGTGGCTAGCGGGTAGCGAGCAGTACTTC	CASSLWLAGSEQYF
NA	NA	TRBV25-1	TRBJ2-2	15	TGTGCCAGCAGTGACCTGATAGGGTTGGCCGGGGAGCTGTTTTTT	CASSDLIGLAGELFF
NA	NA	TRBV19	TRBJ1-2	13	TGTGCCAGTAGTGCCCCCGGCGGTTATGGCTACACCTTC	CASSAPGGYGYTF
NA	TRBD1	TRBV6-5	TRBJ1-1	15	TGTGCCAGCAGTTACAGGGGGGACAGGGTCACTGAAGCTTTCTTT	CASSYRGDRVTEAFF
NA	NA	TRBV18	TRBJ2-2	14	TGTGCCAGCTCACCGACAGACCCCACCGGGGAGCTGTTTTTT	CASSPTDPTGELFF
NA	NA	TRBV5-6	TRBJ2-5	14	TGTGCCAGCAGCTTAACGCAGTACCAAGAGACCCAGTACTTC	CASSLTQYQETQYF
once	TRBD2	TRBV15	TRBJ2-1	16	TGTGCCACCAGCAGCCTGGCGGGAGGGGGCTACAATGAGCAGTTCTTC	CATSSLAGGGYNEQFF
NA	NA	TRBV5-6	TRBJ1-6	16	TGTGCCAGCAGCTTGGGGGTTAGCTCCTATAATTCACCCCTCCACTTT	CASSLGVSSYNSPLHF
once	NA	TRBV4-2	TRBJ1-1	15	TGTGCCAGCAGCCAGAATACAGGCGGGAACACTGAAGCTTTCTTT	CASSQNTGGNTEAFF
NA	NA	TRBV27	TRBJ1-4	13	TGTGCCAGCAGCCCGGGAGGGGCTGAAAAACTGTTTTTT	CASSPGGAEKLFF
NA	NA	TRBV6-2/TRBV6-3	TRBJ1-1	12	TGTGCCAGCAGCCCCTTGGACAGTGAAGCTTTCTTT	CASSPLDSEAFF
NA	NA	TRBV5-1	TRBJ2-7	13	TGCGCCAGCAGCTTCGGACCCAATTACGAGCAGTACTTC	CASSFGPNYEQYF
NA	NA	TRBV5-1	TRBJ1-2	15	TGCGCCAGCAGCGTCACAGGGCTCTCGGACTATGGCTACACCTTC	CASSVTGLSDYGYTF
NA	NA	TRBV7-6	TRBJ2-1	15	TGTGCCAGCAGCATCGATAGCGGCTCCTACAATGAGCAGTTCTTC	CASSIDSGSYNEQFF
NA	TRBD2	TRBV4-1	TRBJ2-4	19	TGCGCCAGCAGCCTAGGTAGCGGGAGGCCGACTCTAGCCAAAAACATTCAGTACTTC	CASSLGSGRPTLAKNIQYF
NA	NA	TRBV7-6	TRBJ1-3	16	TGTGCCAGCAGCCTGGGTACGGGGGCTTCTGGAAACACCATATATTTT	CASSLGTGASGNTIYF
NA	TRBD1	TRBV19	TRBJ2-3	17	TGTGCCAGTAGTACCAAACCGCCAGGGGGCACCACAGATACGCAGTATTTT	CASSTKPPGGTTDTQYF
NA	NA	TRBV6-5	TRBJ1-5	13	TGTGCCAGCAGTCAGCAACTCAATCAGCCCCAGCATTTT	CASSQQLNQPQHF
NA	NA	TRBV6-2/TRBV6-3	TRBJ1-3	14	TGTGCCAGCAGTTTTACAGGGTACGGAAACACCATATATTTT	CASSFTGYGNTIYF
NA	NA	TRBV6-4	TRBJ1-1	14	TGTGCCAGCAGTGACCAGTGGGCGAACACTGAAGCTTTCTTT	CASSDQWANTEAFF
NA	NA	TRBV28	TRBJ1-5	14	TGTGCCAGCAGTTTATCCGGGGCCCGTCAGCCCCAGCATTTT	CASSLSGARQPQHF
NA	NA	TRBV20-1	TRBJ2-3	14	TGCAGTGCTAGTGAGACTGATAGCACAGATACGCAGTATTTT	CSASETDSTDTQYF
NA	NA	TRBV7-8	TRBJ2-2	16	TGTGCCAGCAGCTTAGGGAGACGGGAGAACACCGGGGAGCTGTTTTTT	CASSLGRRENTGELFF
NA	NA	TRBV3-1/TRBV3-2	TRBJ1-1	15	TGTGCCAGCAGCCAAGGCACGGGAGGGGGAACTGAAGCTTTCTTT	CASSQGTGGGTEAFF
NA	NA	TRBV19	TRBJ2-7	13	TGTGCCAGTAGTATAGGTGGGGCTTACGAGCAGTACTTC	CASSIGGAYEQYF
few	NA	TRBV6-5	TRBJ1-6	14	TGTGCCAGCACCAACATGGCGCAAAATTCACCCCTCCACTTT	CASTNMAQNSPLHF
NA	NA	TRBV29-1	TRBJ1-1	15	TGCAGCGGGGTACGACTCAGGGATATTAACACTGAAGCTTTCTTT	CSGVRLRDINTEAFF
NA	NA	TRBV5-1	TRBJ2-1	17	TGCGCCAGCAGCCTCCCCCCCCTAGGCCCCCCCGCGGATGAGCAGTTCTTC	CASSLPPLGPPADEQFF
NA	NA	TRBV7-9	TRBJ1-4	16	TGTGCCAGCAGCTTAGCGGTGGGCGGGGATTATGAAAAACTGTTTTTT	CASSLAVGGDYEKLFF
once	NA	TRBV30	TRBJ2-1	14	TGTGCCTGGAGTGTACCCAGGTGGGACAATGAGCAGTTCTTC	CAWSVPRWDNEQFF
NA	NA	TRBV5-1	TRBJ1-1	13	TGCGCCAGCAGTTCCGGAGATACCGAGGGCGCTTTCTTT	CASSSGDTEGAFF
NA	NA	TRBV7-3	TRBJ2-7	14	TGTGCCAGCAGTCCCCGGGGCGGGACGTTGGAGCAGTACTTC	CASSPRGGTLEQYF
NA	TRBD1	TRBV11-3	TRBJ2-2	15	TGTGCCAGCAGCCCCGGACAGGGGGCCACCGGGGAGCTGTTTTTT	CASSPGQGATGELFF
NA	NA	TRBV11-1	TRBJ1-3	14	TGTGCCAGCACCGGGGGGAGCTCTGGAAACACCATATATTTT	CASTGGSSGNTIYF
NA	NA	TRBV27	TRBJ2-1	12	TGTGCCAGCATAGGGGATCAATATGAGCAGTTCTTC	CASIGDQYEQFF
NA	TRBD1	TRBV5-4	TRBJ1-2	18	TGTGCCAGCAGCTTGGAACAGGGGGCTACCCCTATCGGCTATGGCTACACCTTC	CASSLEQGATPIGYGYTF
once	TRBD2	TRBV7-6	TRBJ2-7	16	TGTGCCAGCAGCTTAGAGGGGCTAGCGGGCTCCACGGGGCAGTACTTC	CASSLEGLAGSTGQYF
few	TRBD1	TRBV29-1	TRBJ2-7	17	TGCAGCGTTGAAGGGGGCTTTGGGCAGGGGGATCCCTACGAGCAGTACTTC	CSVEGGFGQGDPYEQYF
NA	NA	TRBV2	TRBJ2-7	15	TGTGCCAGCAGCCCCCGATGGGGGGGCATAAACGAGCAGTACTTC	CASSPRWGGINEQYF
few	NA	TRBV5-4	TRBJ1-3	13	TGTGCCAGCAGCTTAACAGGGTCGAACACCATATATTTT	CASSLTGSNTIYF
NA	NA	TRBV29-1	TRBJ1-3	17	TGCAGCGTTGAAGGTAGACAGGACCCCAGCTCTGGAAACACCATATATTTT	CSVEGRQDPSSGNTIYF
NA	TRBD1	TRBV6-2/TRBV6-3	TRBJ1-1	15	TGTGCCAGCAGTTACTCTTGGGGACAGACCACTGAAGCTTTCTTT	CASSYSWGQTTEAFF
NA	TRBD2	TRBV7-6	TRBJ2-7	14	TGTGCCAGCAGGCCCGGGGGGAGTCGGATCGAGCAGTACTTC	CASRPGGSRIEQYF